This T cell receptor (beta chain) was retrieved from a study of T cell repertoires in cytomegalovirus infection. Note on this clonotype: Its target is not known.

This CDR3 is built from 14 residues. V dropped 5 bases and J dropped 1 base, with 11 bases sitting between them. CDR1 and CDR2 (germline): SGHVS, FQNEAQ. MiXCR, run by TCRdb on the reads, gives a single entry per CDR3 protein. Altogether fewer than 850,000 distinct CDR3 sequences are present, 29% being singletons, with the ten largest covering around 13%. Overall study findings and caveats: Carriers of CMV and the relevant HLA type were discriminated by public TCR beta frequency.

Sequenced material: cultured CD8+ T cells from PBMCs, taken from culture after CMV antigen stimulation. The receptor comes from a human donor in good health (CMV status not recorded). Some clones in this sample may be carry-over from other donors' samples. The chain carries TRBV7-8 and TRBJ2-5; D remains unclear. CDR3 DNA sequence: TGTGCCAGCAGCGCACTACACGTCCAAGAGACCCAGTACTTC. Amino acid sequence: CASSALHVQETQYF.